This T cell receptor beta chain appears in the sequencing data of a study of T cell repertoires in cytomegalovirus infection. In the study overall: Through public TCR beta signatures, both CMV infection and matching HLA type were indicated.

V lost 5 bases to trimming and J lost 0 bases, with 14 bases between them. There are 16 residues in the CDR3. Germline CDR1 and CDR2: SGHTA and FQGNSA. Only a few counts were recorded for this clonotype. Its target is not known. MiXCR, applied by TCRdb to the reads, yields one record per CDR3 protein. The table shows over 250,000 distinct CDR3 sequences, with roughly 24% occurring only once. General study findings and limits: It was HLA-C-restricted CMV-specific TCR beta clonotypes that dominated the response ex vivo. Using cumulative public TCR beta family frequency, the authors identified those who carried CMV together with the relevant HLA.

This sequence joins TRBV7-2 and TRBJ2-1, with D perhaps given as TRBD1 or TRBD2 (5 bases each). Sample: PBMCs. This clonotype was obtained from a human donor in good health (CMV status not recorded). Some clones in this sample may be carry-over from other donors' samples. The CDR3, as DNA: TGTGCCAGCAGCCGACCCGGGACCGTCTCCTACAATGAGCAGTTCTTC. It is translated as CASSRPGTVSYNEQFF.